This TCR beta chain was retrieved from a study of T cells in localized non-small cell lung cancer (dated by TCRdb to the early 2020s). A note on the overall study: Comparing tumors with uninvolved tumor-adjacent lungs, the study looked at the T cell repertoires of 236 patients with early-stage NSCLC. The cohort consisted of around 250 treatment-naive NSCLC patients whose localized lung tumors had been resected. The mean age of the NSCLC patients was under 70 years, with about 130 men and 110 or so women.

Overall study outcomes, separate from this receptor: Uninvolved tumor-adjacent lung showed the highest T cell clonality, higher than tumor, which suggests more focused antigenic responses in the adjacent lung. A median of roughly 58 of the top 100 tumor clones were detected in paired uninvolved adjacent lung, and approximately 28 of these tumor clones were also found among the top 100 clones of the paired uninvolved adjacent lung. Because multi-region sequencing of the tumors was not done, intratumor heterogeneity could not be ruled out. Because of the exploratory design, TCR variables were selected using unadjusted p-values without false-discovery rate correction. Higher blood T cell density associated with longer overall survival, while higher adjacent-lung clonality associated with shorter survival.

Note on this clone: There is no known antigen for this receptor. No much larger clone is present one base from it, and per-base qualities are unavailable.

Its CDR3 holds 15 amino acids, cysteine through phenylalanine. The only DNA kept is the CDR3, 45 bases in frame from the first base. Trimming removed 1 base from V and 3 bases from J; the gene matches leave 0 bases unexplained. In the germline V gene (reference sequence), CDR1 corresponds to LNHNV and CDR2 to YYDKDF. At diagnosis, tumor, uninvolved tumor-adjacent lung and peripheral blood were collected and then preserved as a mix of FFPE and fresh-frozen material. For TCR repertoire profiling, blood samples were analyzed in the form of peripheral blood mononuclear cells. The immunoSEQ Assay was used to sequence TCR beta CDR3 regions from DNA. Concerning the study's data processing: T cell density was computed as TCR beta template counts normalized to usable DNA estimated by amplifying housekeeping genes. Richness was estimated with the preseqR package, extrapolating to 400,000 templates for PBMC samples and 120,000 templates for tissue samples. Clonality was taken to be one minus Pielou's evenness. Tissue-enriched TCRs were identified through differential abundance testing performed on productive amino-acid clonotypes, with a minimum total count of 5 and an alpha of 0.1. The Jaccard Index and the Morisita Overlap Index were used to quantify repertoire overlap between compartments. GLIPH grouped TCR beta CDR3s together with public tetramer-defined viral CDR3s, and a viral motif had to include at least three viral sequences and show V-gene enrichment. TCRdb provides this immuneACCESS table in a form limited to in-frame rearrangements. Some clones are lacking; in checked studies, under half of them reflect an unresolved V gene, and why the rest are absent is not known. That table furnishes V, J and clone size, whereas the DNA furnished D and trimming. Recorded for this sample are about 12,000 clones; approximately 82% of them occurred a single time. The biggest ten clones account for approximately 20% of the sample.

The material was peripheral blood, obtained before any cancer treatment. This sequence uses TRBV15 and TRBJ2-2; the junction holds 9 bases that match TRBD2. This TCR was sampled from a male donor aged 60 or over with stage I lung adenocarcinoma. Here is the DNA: TGTGCCACCAGCAGAGGGACTAGCGACACCGGGGAGCTGTTTTTT. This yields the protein CATSRGTSDTGELFF.